This TCR beta chain derives from a study of cytomegalovirus exposure and HLA in healthy donors. V shed 5 bases and J 6 bases; nucleotides not matched to a gene: 3. This CDR3 contains 13 residues. The germline V gene encodes CDR1 MNHEY and CDR2 SVGAGI. PCR primers comprised 60 Vbeta and 13 Jbeta primers. The repertoire was sequenced with immunoSEQ multiplex PCR; TCRdb's copy has only in-frame clones and lacks some. This sample yields tens of thousands of clones, of which approximately 75% are seen a single time; approximately 3.8% belongs to the top ten. The chain is built from TRBV6-5 and TRBJ1-1, with 10 bases lining up with TRBD1. This TCR derives from a woman between 35 and 50 years old in good health and CMV-seronegative. The material sequenced was PBMCs. The CDR3 reads CASSRTGGAEAFF. The CDR3 DNA sequence: TGTGCCAGCAGTCGGACAGGGGGGGCTGAAGCTTTCTTT.